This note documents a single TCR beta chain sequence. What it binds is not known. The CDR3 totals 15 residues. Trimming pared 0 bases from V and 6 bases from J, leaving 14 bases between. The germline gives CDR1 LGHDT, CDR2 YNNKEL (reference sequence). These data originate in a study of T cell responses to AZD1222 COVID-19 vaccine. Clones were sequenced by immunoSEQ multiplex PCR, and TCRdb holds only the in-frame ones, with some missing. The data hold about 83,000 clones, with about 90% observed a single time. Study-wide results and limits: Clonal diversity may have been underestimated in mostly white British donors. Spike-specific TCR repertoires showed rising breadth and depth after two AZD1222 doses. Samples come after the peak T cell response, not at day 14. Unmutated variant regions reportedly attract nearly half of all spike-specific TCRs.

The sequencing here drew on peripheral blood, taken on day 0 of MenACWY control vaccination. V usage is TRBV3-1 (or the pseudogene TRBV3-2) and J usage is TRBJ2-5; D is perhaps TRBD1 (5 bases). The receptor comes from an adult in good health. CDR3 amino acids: CASSQDAGSLKTQYF. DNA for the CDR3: TGTGCCAGCAGCCAAGACGCAGGGTCCCTAAAGACCCAGTACTTC.